This T cell receptor (beta chain) was profiled in a study of blood T cell repertoires in COVID-19. TCRdb keeps only in-frame clones here, not all; method: immunoSEQ multiplex PCR. The table lists about 250,000 clones, around 90% of them singletons. This CDR3 has 17 residues. Germline V lookup: CDR1 MGHRA, CDR2 YSYEKL. V was shortened by 4 bases and J by 1 base, with 16 bases between the two germline ends. The receptor comes from a woman aged 30 to 39 with acute COVID-19. Sequenced material: PBMCs or T cells enriched from blood (not recorded which). This chain joins TRBV4-1 and TRBJ2-2; weak D call: TRBD1 (6 bases). The CDR3 spells CASSLGGWGQNTGELFF. DNA for the CDR3: TGCGCCAGCAGCCTAGGTGGGTGGGGGCAGAACACCGGGGAGCTGTTTTTT.